This entry lists 14 T cell receptor beta chains sequenced from one sample in a study of CD8 T cells in ankylosing spondylitis. TCRdb reprocessed the 5' RACE reads with MiXCR, giving one entry per CDR3 protein. Of 670,000 or so distinct CDR3 sequences listed, around 17% are singletons. These receptors' antigens are unknown. Study conclusions and caveats: The study identified a TCR beta motif of seven or eight highly homologous variants that appeared characteristic of ankylosing spondylitis blood.

The sequenced sample was blood, either unsorted or a sorted T cell fraction (not recorded which). These receptors came from a male donor with ankylosing spondylitis.

This sequence joins TRBV10-3 and TRBJ1-1, with D possibly being TRBD1 (5 bases). This CDR3 has 16 residues. V shed 10 bases and J shed 2 bases, with 23 bases lying between them. Germline CDR1 and CDR2: ENHRY and SYGVKD. This CDR3 is CATLGPVLSGNTEAFF. The CDR3 nucleotides are TGTGCCACCCTGGGACCTGTGCTTTCGGGAAACACTGAAGCTTTCTTT.

The chain has TRBV21-1 and TRBJ2-7; the table's D call, TRBD1, was not checked against the DNA. TRBV21-1 is a documented pseudogene. The CDR3 has 13 amino acids. The CDR3 DNA reads as TGTGCCAGCAGCACGACCTGCCAGGGTGAGCAGTACTTC. This encodes CASSTTCQGEQYF.

V is TRBV7-2 and J is TRBJ2-7; TRBD2 aligns across 7 bases. Losses at the gene ends were 5 bases for V and 4 bases for J; bases not matched to a gene: 8. Per germline, CDR1 SGHTA and CDR2 FQGNSA. The length of the CDR3 is 14 residues. CDR3 in amino acids: CASSLPSGRYEQYF. The CDR3 bases are TGTGCCAGCAGCCTCCCTAGCGGTCGGTACGAGCAGTACTTC.

In its sample, this clonotype was seen a few times. The V call is TRBV21-1, the J call TRBJ1-6. TRBV21-1 represents a pseudogene. This CDR3 contains 17 residues. Here the CDR3 reads CASSNSPFNRSSSPLHF. In nucleotides, the CDR3 is TGTGCCAGCAGCAATTCACCGTTCAATAGGTCGAGTTCACCCCTCCACTTT.

The table lists this clonotype with a few counts. The CDR3 nucleotides are TGTGCCAGCAAACGGGAAGGCTCGAGCTCACCCCTCCACTTT. Amino acid sequence: CASKREGSSSPLHF. The rearrangement links TRBV27 to TRBJ1-6, with D hard to call. The CDR3 is made up of 14 amino acids. V was pared by 7 bases and J by 10 bases, with 17 bases between. Germline lookup yields CDR1 MNHEY and CDR2 SMNVEV (reference sequence).

This clonotype was counted many times. The J gene is TRBJ1-2, the V gene TRBV18; TRBD1 is a possible D gene (6 bases). Per the germline V gene, CDR1 is KGHSH and CDR2 is LQKENI. The CDR3 has 15 residues. Trimming shortened V by 0 bases and J by 7 bases, and 15 bases separated the two germline ends. The CDR3 region has the DNA TGTGCCAGCTCACCACCGTACCCCCCGGGGGCTGGCTACACCTTC. As protein: CASSPPYPPGAGYTF. Combining the CDR3 with reference TRBV18 and TRBJ1-2 gives the whole variable domain NAGVMQNPRHLVRRRGQEARLRCSPMKGHSHVYWYRQLPEEGLKFMVYLQKENIIDESGMPKERFSAEFPKEGPSILRIQQVVRGDSAAYFCASSPPYPPGAGYTFGSGTRLTVV.

The rearrangement joins TRBV20-1 to TRBJ2-3; 13 bases map to TRBD2. This CDR3 is 17 amino acids long. Trimming at V came to 5 bases and at J to 3 bases, leaving 11 bases not matched to a gene. The germline V gene has CDR1 DFQATT and CDR2 SNEGSKA (reference sequence). For the CDR3, the DNA is TGCAGTGCTTCACCGTTACTGGGACTAGCGGGGACAGATACGCAGTATTTT. Residues: CSASPLLGLAGTDTQYF.

In its sample, this clonotype was seen a few times. The rearrangement uses TRBV7-9 and TRBJ2-1; 8 bases are shared with TRBD1. The CDR3 has 14 residues. V was clipped by 2 bases and J by 5 bases; unmatched bases: 2. Germline V gene data show CDR1 as SEHNR and CDR2 as FQNEAQ (reference sequence). The CDR3 protein is CASSLRGQDNEQFF. The DNA for the CDR3 is TGTGCCAGCAGCTTAAGGGGACAGGACAATGAGCAGTTCTTC.

This clonotype occurred many times. The J gene is TRBJ1-1, the V gene TRBV5-1, with 8 bases that match TRBD1. The trim removed 3 bases at V and 3 bases at J, leaving 4 bases unmatched. Germline V gene lookup returns CDR1 SGHRS and CDR2 YFSETQ. This CDR3 spans 14 amino acids. The CDR3 DNA reads TGCGCCAGCAGCTCCAGGGGGCGGTACACTGAAGCTTTCTTT. Translation gives CASSSRGRYTEAFF. The full variable domain, its missing parts supplied by reference TRBV5-1 and TRBJ1-1, is KAGVTQTPRYLIKTRGQQVTLSCSPISGHRSVSWYQQTPGQGLQFLFEYFSETQRNKGNFPGRFSGRQFSNSRSEMNVSTLELGDSALYLCASSSRGRYTEAFFGQGTRLTVV.

The V call is TRBV20-1, the J call TRBJ2-7, with D perhaps assigned TRBD1 or TRBD2 (5 bases each). With 3 bases removed from V and 3 bases from J, the gap between germline ends came to 18 bases. This CDR3 has 15 amino acids. Germline V gene sequence: CDR1 DFQATT, CDR2 SNEGSKA (reference sequence). The CDR3 loop is CSARKAGRALYEQYF. The CDR3 bases are TGCAGTGCTAGGAAGGCGGGCAGGGCCCTCTACGAGCAGTACTTC.

This clonotype was recorded a few times. The chain couples TRBV12-3 or TRBV12-4 to TRBJ2-2; possibly TRBD1 or TRBD2 for D (5 bases each). Trimming removed 2 bases from V and 1 base from J, with 11 bases in between. This CDR3 comprises 16 residues. CDR3 region: CASSLTGAGNTGELFF. The CDR3 nucleotides read TGTGCCAGCAGTTTAACCGGGGCCGGGAACACCGGGGAGCTGTTTTTT.

The chain recombines TRBV12-3 or TRBV12-4 with TRBJ1-3; D call uncertain. The germline V and J ends were trimmed by 3 bases and 1 base, with 7 bases remaining between them. The CDR3 spans 14 residues. The CDR3: CASSFYASGNTIYF. CDR3 nucleotides: TGTGCCAGCAGTTTTTATGCATCTGGAAACACCATATATTTT.

This clonotype came up many times. J is TRBJ2-7 and V is TRBV12-3 or TRBV12-4; 8 positions agree with TRBD2. This CDR3 contains 13 residues. The V and J ends lost 6 bases and 6 bases, in that order; junction bases with no gene match: 7. CDR3 coding DNA: TGTGCCAGCAGCGTAGCGGGAAGCGGCGAGCAGTACTTC. Its protein is CASSVAGSGEQYF.

This clonotype was recorded a few times. The CDR3 loop is CASSQAQGVDYEQYF. CDR3 DNA: TGTGCCAGCAGCCAAGCACAGGGAGTTGACTACGAGCAGTACTTC. The chain recombines TRBV4-2 with TRBJ2-7, with D tentatively TRBD1 (6 bases). The CDR3 has 15 amino acids. Trimming pared 1 base from V and 3 bases from J, leaving 13 bases between. The germline gives CDR1 LGHNA, CDR2 YNFKEQ.